Below, 8 T cell receptor beta chains from the same sample are listed, as sequenced in a study of T cell repertoires in cytomegalovirus infection. TCRdb fed the reads into MiXCR, producing one record per CDR3 protein. The data show about 180,000 distinct CDR3 sequences, about 18% seen once. Sequences were obtained from CD8+ T cells from PBMCs. The receptors were gathered from a human donor in good health (CMV status not recorded). Some clones in this sample may be carry-over from other donors' samples.

This sequence joins TRBV29-1 and TRBJ2-2; D is unclear. CDR3 length: 13 residues. Deletions cut 4 bases from V and 1 base from J, with 7 bases between. Germline CDR1 and CDR2: SQVTM and ANQGSEA. CDR3 sequence (DNA): TGCAGCGTTGTACAGTTGAACACCGGGGAGCTGTTTTTT. Translating it yields CSVVQLNTGELFF.

This clonotype was found a few times. This chain uses TRBV29-1 with TRBJ1-5, with a tentative D call TRBD1 (6 bases). From germline, CDR1 is SQVTM and CDR2 ANQGSEA. The length of the CDR3 is 12 residues. V was cut by 7 bases and J by 4 bases, with 11 bases left in between. DNA of the CDR3: TGCAGCGCACAGGGTTGGAATCAGCCCCAGCATTTT. Protein product: CSAQGWNQPQHF.

CDR3 in amino acids: CASSIALDRETVHF. The CDR3 DNA reads as TGTGCCAGCAGCATCGCCCTCGACAGGGAGACGGTACATTTT. This chain joins TRBV7-9 and TRBJ1-5; 7 nucleotides align to TRBD1. Germline CDR1 is SEHNR and CDR2 is FQNEAQ (reference sequence). The trim removed 5 bases at V and 16 bases at J, leaving 17 bases unmatched. This CDR3 has 14 residues.

The chain links TRBV29-1 to TRBJ2-2; the D gene is possibly TRBD2 (7 bases). V was cut by 7 bases and J by 3 bases, with 18 bases left in between. The length of the CDR3 is 15 residues. From germline, CDR1 is SQVTM and CDR2 ANQGSEA. CDR3 DNA sequence: TGCAGCGCCCGCTTGGGGGCGGGGGACACCGGGGAGCTGTTTTTT. It specifies CSARLGAGDTGELFF.

The J gene is TRBJ2-5, the V gene TRBV12-3 or TRBV12-4; D unresolved. V dropped 1 base and J dropped 5 bases, with 14 bases sitting between them. The CDR3 consists of 15 residues. The CDR3 DNA reads TGTGCCAGCAGTTTAGGGGCTAAGGTGGAGGAGACCCAGTACTTC. Translated, it gives CASSLGAKVEETQYF.

This clonotype was observed a few times. V and J are TRBV7-2 and TRBJ2-7; 7 bases line up with TRBD1. The trim removed 5 bases at V and 3 bases at J, leaving 10 bases unmatched. The CDR3 covers 15 residues. The germline gives CDR1 SGHTA, CDR2 FQGNSA. The DNA of the CDR3 is TGTGCCAGCAGCCCAGGGGGACAGTCTGGCTACGAGCAGTACTTC. Its translation: CASSPGGQSGYEQYF.

The CDR3 DNA is TGTGCCAGCAGCTTAGAAAGGGGACAGGTCGTCTCTGGGGCCAACGTCCTGACTTTC. Amino acid sequence: CASSLERGQVVSGANVLTF. The V and J genes are TRBV11-2 and TRBJ2-6; TRBD1 aligns across 8 bases. Losses at the gene ends were 0 bases for V and 0 bases for J; bases not matched to a gene: 7. The CDR3 loop spans 19 amino acids. Germline loops: CDR1 SGHAT, CDR2 FQNNGV. The entire variable domain, with the rest obtained from reference TRBV11-2 and TRBJ2-6, is as follows: EAGVAQSPRYKIIEKRQSVAFWCNPISGHATLYWYQQILGQGPKLLIQFQNNGVVDDSQLPKDRFSAERLKGVDSTLKIQPAKLEDSAVYLCASSLERGQVVSGANVLTFGAGSRLTVL.

The table lists this clonotype with a few counts. V and J are TRBV12-3 or TRBV12-4 and TRBJ1-5; D unresolved. V was trimmed by 7 bases and J by 7 bases, leaving 11 bases between them. The CDR3 sequence is 12 residues long. The CDR3 reads CASTKEDQPQHF. The CDR3, as DNA: TGTGCCAGCACCAAGGAGGACCAGCCCCAGCATTTT.